The 29 T cell receptor beta chains reported below all come from one sample, sequenced in a study of shared clonotypes between healthy human individuals. Repertoires were generated with immunoSEQ multiplex PCR, while TCRdb's copy carries only in-frame clones and drops some. The sample contains some 350,000 clones, about 74% of which appear only once. The sample comprised memory CD4+ T cells sorted from blood. The subset: CD45RA-negative fraction. Receptor source: a man aged 25-40 years in good health.

The rearrangement uses TRBV6-1 and TRBJ2-4; D remains ambiguous. Germline lookup yields CDR1 MNHNS and CDR2 SASEGT. The CDR3 covers 14 residues. V was clipped by 6 bases and J by 0 bases, with 9 bases between them. In DNA, the CDR3 is TGTGCCAGCAGAGAAACGTTAGCCAAAAACATTCAGTACTTC. It specifies CASRETLAKNIQYF.

The V call is TRBV5-1, the J call TRBJ2-2, with D possibly matching TRBD1 (6 bases). Trimming stripped 0 bases from V and 6 bases from J, with 9 bases between. CDR1 is SGHRS and CDR2 is YFSETQ in the germline V gene. The CDR3 consists of 14 residues. The CDR3 loop reads CASSLAEGAGELFF. The CDR3 coding sequence is TGCGCCAGCAGCTTGGCCGAGGGGGCCGGGGAGCTGTTTTTT.

The rearrangement joins TRBV29-1 to TRBJ2-2; tentative D call: TRBD2 (5 bases). The CDR3 loop spans 13 amino acids. Germline assignment: CDR1 SQVTM and CDR2 ANQGSEA. Deletions cut 0 bases from V and 6 bases from J, with 8 bases between. The CDR3 bases are TGCAGCGTTGAAGATATACTAGCCGGGGAGCTGTTTTTT. Amino acid sequence: CSVEDILAGELFF.

The chain joins TRBV29-1 to TRBJ2-3, with TRBD1 matching over 9 bases. V lost 7 bases and J lost 3; bases outside the gene matches: 11. Germline CDR1 and CDR2: SQVTM and ANQGSEA. The CDR3 loop spans 15 amino acids. CDR3 DNA: TGCAGCGCAGACACACAGGGGGCCGGGACAGATACGCAGTATTTT. This sequence encodes CSADTQGAGTDTQYF.

The chain employs TRBV29-1 and TRBJ1-1; D remains ambiguous. Germline V gives CDR1 SQVTM, CDR2 ANQGSEA. This CDR3 has 13 residues. Trimming took 2 bases from V and 4 from J, leaving 11 bases between them. The CDR3 sequence: CSVELGEGTEAFF. The CDR3 DNA reads TGCAGCGTTGAATTGGGTGAGGGCACTGAAGCTTTCTTT.

The chain employs TRBV5-4 and TRBJ2-5, with 10 bases matching TRBD1. V dropped 3 bases and J dropped 5; count of bases not matched to a gene: 7. This CDR3 spans 15 amino acids. Germline CDR1 and CDR2: SGHNT and YYREEE (reference sequence). The chain's CDR3 is CASSSRQGAGETQYF. For the CDR3, the DNA is TGTGCCAGCAGCTCGAGACAGGGGGCGGGGGAGACCCAGTACTTC. The full variable domain, its missing parts supplied by reference TRBV5-4 and TRBJ2-5, is ETGVTQSPTHLIKTRGQQVTLRCSSQSGHNTVSWYQQALGQGPQFIFQYYREEENGRGNFPPRFSGLQFPNYSSELNVNALELDDSALYLCASSSRQGAGETQYFGPGTRLLVL.

The V gene is TRBV27, the J gene TRBJ1-4; D uncertain. CDR3 length: 14 residues. Between the trimmed V and J ends, which lost 1 base and 7 bases, there was a span of 10 bases. In germline, CDR1 is MNHEY, CDR2 SMNVEV (reference sequence). For the CDR3, the DNA is TGTGCCAGCAGTTTATGGGTGTCGTCTGAAAAACTGTTTTTT. Encoded protein: CASSLWVSSEKLFF. Together with reference TRBV27 and TRBJ1-4, the CDR3 gives the full variable domain: EAQVTQNPRYLITVTGKKLTVTCSQNMNHEYMSWYRQDPGLGLRQIYYSMNVEVTDKGDVPEGYKVSRKEKRNFPLILESPSPNQTSLYFCASSLWVSSEKLFFGSGTQLSVL.

Notes on this clone: Other DNA sequences in this sample translate to the same CDR3. This chain connects TRBV18 to TRBJ2-7; D gene ambiguous. The CDR3 consists of 11 residues. Germline values: CDR1 KGHSH, CDR2 LQKENI. The ends were cut back, 3 bases at V and 5 bases at J, with 5 bases in the middle. CDR3 nucleotide sequence: TGTGCCAGCTCACCCGACAACGAGCAGTACTTC. Translating it yields CASSPDNEQYF.

The count of this clone is one. The chain links TRBV6-5 to TRBJ2-7; 10 positions match TRBD1. Germline lookup yields CDR1 MNHEY and CDR2 SVGAGI. J lost 0 bases, V lost 9 bases, and 5 bases had no gene match. The CDR3 totals 14 residues. DNA of the CDR3: TGTGCCAGACCGGGACAGGGGTTCTCCTACGAGCAGTACTTC. It is translated as CARPGQGFSYEQYF.

The chain uses TRBV10-3 and TRBJ2-7; the match to TRBD2 covers 7 bases. V was pared by 4 bases and J by 6 bases, with 6 bases of the junction left unmatched. The CDR3 is 13 amino acids. Germline V CDR1 and CDR2: ENHRY, SYGVKD. CDR3 sequence reads: CAISAGGSGEQYF. CDR3 nucleotides: TGTGCCATCAGTGCCGGGGGGAGCGGCGAGCAGTACTTC.

CDR3 DNA sequence: TGTGCCACCCTCCCGGACAGGGCAACCTCCTACGAGCAGTACTTC. Translated, it gives CATLPDRATSYEQYF. The chain recombines TRBV28 with TRBJ2-7, with 8 bases identical to TRBD1. CDR1 and CDR2 (germline): MDHEN, SYDVKM. This CDR3 is built from 15 residues. With 10 bases clipped from V and 0 bases from J, the junction kept 11 bases outside the gene matches. The whole variable domain, filled in from reference TRBV28 and TRBJ2-7, reads DVKVTQSSRYLVKRTGEKVFLECVQDMDHENMFWYRQDPGLGLRLIYFSYDVKMKEKGDIPEGYSVSREKKERFSLILESASTNQTSMYLCATLPDRATSYEQYFGPGTRLTVT.

A remark on this clone: Different DNA sequences within this sample yield the same CDR3. This chain joins TRBV5-1 and TRBJ2-3, with D tentatively TRBD1 (6 bases). The CDR3 loop spans 13 amino acids. Germline V gene sequence: CDR1 SGHRS, CDR2 YFSETQ. The V end was cut by 0 bases, the J end by 4 bases, with 6 bases between. The CDR3 DNA is TGCGCCAGCAGCTTGGCAGGGGCAGATACGCAGTATTTT. Its translation is CASSLAGADTQYF.

This rearrangement joins TRBV5-6 to TRBJ1-4, with D possibly matching TRBD1 (6 bases). CDR3 size: 16 residues. Germline V gene data show CDR1 as SGHDT and CDR2 as YYEEEE. The ends were cut back, 5 bases at V and 8 bases at J, with 22 bases in the middle. The CDR3, as DNA: TGTGCCAGCAGTCCGGTCGGCCTGGGGGCGAGGGAAAAACTGTTTTTT. Encoded protein: CASSPVGLGAREKLFF.

The chain links TRBV2 to TRBJ1-1, with D maybe TRBD1 (5 bases). Germline V gene data show CDR1 as SNHLY and CDR2 as FYNNEI. The CDR3 is 15 residues long. Trimming stripped 3 bases from V and 1 base from J, with 12 bases between. The CDR3 protein is CASSDDSLQNTEAFF. CDR3 DNA sequence: TGTGCCAGCAGTGATGACAGCCTACAGAACACTGAAGCTTTCTTT. The full variable domain, rest sourced from reference TRBV2 and TRBJ1-1, is EPEVTQTPSHQVTQMGQEVILRCVPISNHLYFYWYRQILGQKVEFLVSFYNNEISEKSEIFDDQFSVERPDGSNFTLKIRSTKLEDSAMYFCASSDDSLQNTEAFFGQGTRLTVV.

CDR3: CASRYPGYYEQYF. The CDR3 coding sequence is TGTGCCAGCAGGTACCCGGGGTACTACGAGCAGTACTTC. The J gene is TRBJ2-7, the V gene TRBV6-1; tentatively, D is TRBD2 (5 bases). The CDR3 extends over 13 amino acids. Germline assignment: CDR1 MNHNS and CDR2 SASEGT. V lost 6 bases and J lost 3, with 12 bases in between.

This clone was observed once. The rearrangement uses TRBV28 and TRBJ1-4, with 7 positions matching TRBD1. V gave up 6 bases and J gave up 9 bases; unmatched junction bases: 16. Germline assignment: CDR1 MDHEN and CDR2 SYDVKM. The CDR3 runs 16 residues. The CDR3 protein is CASSIPTGPAYQKLFF. The DNA of the CDR3 is TGTGCCAGCAGCATTCCGACAGGGCCCGCATACCAAAAACTGTTTTTT.

The V and J genes are TRBV28 and TRBJ2-6; 8 bases map to TRBD2. Germline CDR1 reads MDHEN; CDR2 reads SYDVKM. The length of the CDR3 is 17 residues. The junction had 6 bases not matched to a gene; V was cut back by 5 bases and J by 0 bases. The CDR3 DNA reads TGTGCCAGCAGTAGGGCGGGGGGCTTCTCTGGGGCCAACGTCCTGACTTTC. This sequence encodes CASSRAGGFSGANVLTF.

CDR3 in amino acids: CASSPTTPATATDTQYF. In DNA, the CDR3 is TGTGCCAGCTCACCCACTACTCCAGCGACAGCCACAGATACGCAGTATTTT. V and J are TRBV18 and TRBJ2-3, with a weak D call TRBD1 (5 bases). Trimming stripped 3 bases from V and 2 bases from J, with 18 bases between. The CDR3 is 17 amino acids. Germline loops: CDR1 KGHSH, CDR2 LQKENI. Full variable domain (outside the CDR3, taken from reference TRBV18 and TRBJ2-3): NAGVMQNPRHLVRRRGQEARLRCSPMKGHSHVYWYRQLPEEGLKFMVYLQKENIIDESGMPKERFSAEFPKEGPSILRIQQVVRGDSAAYFCASSPTTPATATDTQYFGPGTRLTVL.

This chain connects TRBV4-3 to TRBJ2-1; 9 bases are shared with TRBD2. This CDR3 spans 17 amino acids. The J segment lost 2 bases and the V segment lost 5 bases, leaving 10 bases of the junction unmatched. Germline values: CDR1 LGHNA, CDR2 YSLEER. DNA for the CDR3: TGCGCCAGCAGCGAGGGACCCAGCGGGGGGCCCTACAATGAGCAGTTCTTC. It is translated as CASSEGPSGGPYNEQFF.

The chain has TRBV20-1 and TRBJ2-5; D not resolved. The V gene lost 3 bases and the J gene lost 4 bases, with 6 bases spanning the gap. Germline lookup yields CDR1 DFQATT and CDR2 SNEGSKA (reference sequence). The CDR3 spans 11 residues. Here the CDR3 DNA reads TGCAGTGCTAGGTTTGTAGAGACCCAGTACTTC. Translated, it gives CSARFVETQYF.

The CDR3 DNA reads TGTGCCAGCAGCTCGCTCACAGCGCGCAAAGAGACCCAGTACTTC. Its translation is CASSSLTARKETQYF. V gene TRBV12-1 combines with J gene TRBJ2-5. TRBV12-1 is a known pseudogene. This CDR3 has 15 residues.

This clone was detected only a few times. V usage is TRBV19 and J usage is TRBJ1-3; tentatively, D is TRBD1 (6 bases). V was cut by 8 bases and J by 0 bases, with 17 bases left in between. This CDR3 comprises 16 residues. Germline loops: CDR1 LNHDA, CDR2 SQIVND (reference sequence). CDR3 bases: TGTGCCAGTGCGGGGGGCGGATCCAACTCTGGAAACACCATATATTTT. Translated: CASAGGGSNSGNTIYF.

The chain carries TRBV7-6 and TRBJ2-1; 7 positions match TRBD1. Germline V gene sequence: CDR1 SGHVS, CDR2 FNYEAQ. The CDR3 is made up of 18 amino acids. The V gene end was trimmed by 5 bases and the J gene end by 4 bases; junction bases not matched to a gene: 17. The CDR3 loop reads CASSNGQGDGRMYNEQFF. For the CDR3, the DNA is TGTGCCAGCAGCAACGGTCAGGGGGACGGACGAATGTACAATGAGCAGTTCTTC.

This chain links TRBV9 with TRBJ2-5; D is uncertain. Between the trimmed V and J ends, which lost 0 bases and 5 bases, there was a span of 8 bases. The germline V gene encodes CDR1 SGDLS and CDR2 YYNGEE. This CDR3 is built from 13 residues. The CDR3 is CASSVGVEETQYF. The CDR3 nucleotides read TGTGCCAGCAGCGTAGGTGTGGAGGAGACCCAGTACTTC.

The V call is TRBV30, the J call TRBJ2-5; D is ambiguous. The germline gives CDR1 GTSNPN, CDR2 SVGIG (reference sequence). This CDR3 has 11 amino acids. V was clipped by 4 bases and J by 5 bases, with 8 bases between them. The CDR3: CAWTAKETQYF. CDR3 nucleotides: TGTGCCTGGACCGCTAAGGAGACCCAGTACTTC.

This clone was recorded at least ten times. The chain is built from TRBV5-1 and TRBJ2-4, with D perhaps matching TRBD2 (5 bases). Germline assignment: CDR1 SGHRS and CDR2 YFSETQ. The CDR3 covers 14 residues. V was cut by 6 bases and J by 6 bases, with 16 bases left in between. The CDR3 sequence: CASTPGGSGNIQYF. In DNA, the CDR3 is TGCGCCAGCACCCCCGGCGGGTCTGGAAACATTCAGTACTTC.

This chain joins TRBV9 and TRBJ1-3; no firm D call. Trimming took 4 bases from V and 0 from J, leaving 17 bases between them. The germline gives CDR1 SGDLS, CDR2 YYNGEE. The CDR3 totals 17 residues. The chain's CDR3 is CASSPTLGSSSGNTIYF. The CDR3 DNA reads TGTGCCAGCAGCCCGACGCTCGGGTCGAGCTCTGGAAACACCATATATTTT.

This clone was recorded a few times. The CDR3: CASSVSYRAGNTIYF. As DNA, the CDR3 is TGTGCCAGCAGCGTATCGTACAGGGCTGGAAACACCATATATTTT. The chain has TRBV9 and TRBJ1-3; weak D call: TRBD1 (6 bases). V was trimmed by 1 base and J by 2 bases, leaving 10 bases between them. This CDR3 region has 15 residues. Germline-derived CDR1 and CDR2 are SGDLS and YYNGEE. The entire variable domain, with the rest obtained from reference TRBV9 and TRBJ1-3, is as follows: DSGVTQTPKHLITATGQRVTLRCSPRSGDLSVYWYQQSLDQGLQFLIQYYNGEERAKGNILERFSAQQFPDLHSELNLSSLELGDSALYFCASSVSYRAGNTIYFGEGSWLTVV.

This clone has more than one count but fewer than ten. The chain is built from TRBV5-1 and TRBJ2-7; the match to TRBD1 covers 7 bases. The CDR3 has 16 residues. CDR1 and CDR2 from the germline V gene are SGHRS and YFSETQ. V was pared by 0 bases and J by 2 bases, with 8 bases of the junction left unmatched. The CDR3 nucleotides are TGCGCCAGCAGCTTGGCCGGGGACAGCCTCACCTACGAGCAGTACTTC. Its protein is CASSLAGDSLTYEQYF.